The 21 T cell receptor beta chains below come from one sample, sequenced in a study of cytomegalovirus exposure and HLA in healthy donors. Vbeta (60) and Jbeta (13) primers were used in the PCR. TCRdb's table, derived via immunoSEQ multiplex PCR, lists solely in-frame clones and lacks some. The sample lists 30,000 to 40,000 clones, around three quarters seen once, with under 6.5% in the top ten. The sequencing sample was made of PBMCs. These receptors all come from a male donor in good health and CMV-seronegative.

V and J are TRBV2 and TRBJ2-5, with 10 nucleotides matching TRBD1. This CDR3 comprises 14 residues. Germline loops: CDR1 SNHLY, CDR2 FYNNEI. The V gene end was trimmed by 7 bases and the J gene end by 5 bases; junction bases not matched to a gene: 7. The CDR3 nucleotides are TGTGCCAGCATCGGACAGGGGGTTGAGGAGACCCAGTACTTC. Its protein is CASIGQGVEETQYF.

The chain carries TRBV2 and TRBJ1-2; TRBD1 matches 7 bases. V lost 3 bases and J lost 6; bases outside the gene matches: 1. This CDR3 contains 12 residues. In germline, CDR1 is SNHLY, CDR2 FYNNEI. The CDR3 loop is CASSDRGDGYTF. CDR3 in DNA: TGTGCCAGCAGTGACAGGGGGGATGGCTACACCTTC.

This sequence joins TRBV30 and TRBJ1-5, with 11 nucleotides matching TRBD1. The CDR3 is 14 residues long. V was pared by 5 bases and J by 5 bases, with 5 bases of the junction left unmatched. Germline V CDR1 and CDR2: GTSNPN, SVGIG (reference sequence). The CDR3 DNA reads as TGTGCCTGGGGCCGGGACAGGGGGGATCAGCCCCAGCATTTT. Residues: CAWGRDRGDQPQHF. Full variable domain (missing parts from reference TRBV30 and TRBJ1-5): SQTIHQWPATLVQPVGSPLSLECTVEGTSNPNLYWYRQAAGRGLQLLFYSVGIGQISSEVPQNLSASRPQDRQFILSSKKLLLSDSGFYLCAWGRDRGDQPQHFGDGTRLSIL.

The V and J genes are TRBV28 and TRBJ1-1; perhaps TRBD1 as D (5 bases). Germline V gives CDR1 MDHEN, CDR2 SYDVKM. V was shortened by 4 bases and J by 0 bases, with 15 bases between the two germline ends. CDR3 length equals 16 residues. CDR3 nucleotides: TGTGCCAGCAGTTCGGCCCCACAGGTCATGAACACTGAAGCTTTCTTT. Its protein is CASSSAPQVMNTEAFF.

The V and J genes are TRBV2 and TRBJ2-1; the match to TRBD2 covers 15 bases. The trim removed 3 bases at V and 2 bases at J, leaving 11 bases unmatched. Germline V gives CDR1 SNHLY, CDR2 FYNNEI. The CDR3 contains 20 residues. The CDR3 sequence: CASSEGLAGGHPGTYNEQFF. CDR3 coding DNA: TGTGCCAGCAGTGAGGGACTAGCGGGGGGCCACCCCGGGACCTACAATGAGCAGTTCTTC.

The V and J genes are TRBV6-5 and TRBJ1-6; D ambiguous. Deletions cut 6 bases from V and 7 bases from J, with 16 bases between. The CDR3 runs to 15 residues. Germline lookup yields CDR1 MNHEY and CDR2 SVGAGI. The CDR3 region has the DNA TGTGCCAGCAGGCTAGAGCCCCGACGGAATTCACCCCTCCACTTT. Protein: CASRLEPRRNSPLHF.

The chain combines TRBV6-6 with TRBJ1-3, with a tentative D call TRBD1 (5 bases). This CDR3 spans 16 amino acids. Trimming removed 6 bases from V and 1 base from J, with 16 bases in between. Germline V gene data show CDR1 as MNHNY and CDR2 as SVGAGI (reference sequence). This CDR3 is CASSPPGGRSGNTIYF. The CDR3 region has the DNA TGTGCCAGCAGCCCCCCCGGGGGTCGGTCTGGAAACACCATATATTTT.

The gene calls are TRBV9 and TRBJ1-2; D unclear. Germline lookup yields CDR1 SGDLS and CDR2 YYNGEE. With 0 bases removed from V and 2 bases from J, the gap between germline ends came to 11 bases. This CDR3 comprises 15 residues. For the CDR3, the DNA is TGTGCCAGCAGCGTAGGAAGTCGAGAAAACTATGGCTACACCTTC. Protein sequence: CASSVGSRENYGYTF.

The gene calls are TRBV6-1 and TRBJ1-4; 7 nucleotides agree with TRBD1. This CDR3 comprises 15 residues. From germline, CDR1 is MNHNS and CDR2 SASEGT. V was clipped by 1 base and J by 3 bases; unmatched bases: 2. The CDR3 bases are TGTGCCAGCAGTGAAGGACAGGGAGCTAATGAAAAACTGTTTTTT. It is translated as CASSEGQGANEKLFF.

The chain joins TRBV5-1 to TRBJ1-6, with TRBD1 matching over 7 bases. Per germline, CDR1 SGHRS and CDR2 YFSETQ. CDR3 length: 14 amino acids. The junction had 5 bases not matched to a gene; V was cut back by 4 bases and J by 7 bases. CDR3: CASSPTGVNSPLHF. The CDR3 DNA reads TGCGCCAGCAGCCCAACAGGGGTGAATTCACCCCTCCACTTT.

The rearrangement joins TRBV27 to TRBJ1-5; 9 bases are shared with TRBD1. V was pared by 5 bases and J by 5 bases, with 10 bases of the junction left unmatched. The CDR3 has 16 residues. Germline loops: CDR1 MNHEY, CDR2 SMNVEV (reference sequence). The CDR3 region is CASSPTGGVGHQPQHF. The CDR3 DNA follows: TGTGCCAGCAGTCCGACAGGGGGGGTCGGGCATCAGCCCCAGCATTTT.

The chain joins TRBV30 to TRBJ1-6, with TRBD1 as a possible D gene (6 bases). The CDR3 consists of 13 residues. CDR1 is GTSNPN and CDR2 is SVGIG in the germline V gene (reference sequence). V gave up 3 bases and J gave up 4 bases, with 7 bases separating them. The CDR3 region has the DNA TGTGCCTGGAGGGACAGTTATAATTCACCCCTCCACTTT. It codes for CAWRDSYNSPLHF.

The chain has TRBV19 and TRBJ1-1; no clear D. CDR1 is LNHDA and CDR2 is SQIVND in the germline V gene (reference sequence). Trimming took 4 bases from V and 3 from J, leaving 15 bases between them. There are 15 residues in the CDR3. The CDR3 coding sequence is TGTGCCAGTAGTACCCCTTTCCCCCGGGACACTGAAGCTTTCTTT. Protein: CASSTPFPRDTEAFF.

This chain links TRBV27 with TRBJ2-3; 9 nucleotides align to TRBD2. The CDR3 covers 14 residues. Losses at the gene ends were 6 bases for V and 2 bases for J; bases not matched to a gene: 3. Germline loops: CDR1 MNHEY, CDR2 SMNVEV (reference sequence). In nucleotides, the CDR3 is TGTGCCAGCAGACTAGCGGGCCTCACAGATACGCAGTATTTT. Its translation: CASRLAGLTDTQYF.

The CDR3 sequence: CASSWTSGGGTDTQYF. The CDR3 DNA reads as TGTGCCAGCAGTTGGACTAGCGGGGGGGGCACAGATACGCAGTATTTT. The V and J genes are TRBV6-6 and TRBJ2-3; 15 bases align to TRBD2. The germline gives CDR1 MNHNY, CDR2 SVGAGI (reference sequence). The ends lost 4 bases at V and 1 base at J; junction bases unmatched: 0. This CDR3 contains 16 residues.

This clone was recorded only once. The V and J genes are TRBV6-6 and TRBJ1-5, with a tentative D call TRBD1 (6 bases). The CDR3 is 12 residues long. V shed 2 bases and J shed 7 bases, with 6 bases lying between them. Germline CDR1 MNHNY, CDR2 SVGAGI (reference sequence). Here the CDR3 reads CASSYGTQPQHF. DNA for the CDR3: TGTGCCAGCAGTTACGGGACACAGCCCCAGCATTTT.

This chain uses TRBV12-5 with TRBJ2-6, with TRBD1 as a possible D gene (5 bases). The V and J ends lost 4 bases and 2 bases respectively, with 21 bases between them. Germline V gene sequence: CDR1 LGHNT, CDR2 FRNRAP. The CDR3 totals 19 residues. CDR3 amino acids: CASGSGSSRTPPGANVLTF. CDR3 nucleotides: TGTGCTAGTGGTTCGGGTAGTAGCAGGACACCCCCTGGGGCCAACGTCCTGACTTTC.

The chain joins TRBV19 to TRBJ2-7; tentative D call: TRBD2 (6 bases). Germline loops: CDR1 LNHDA, CDR2 SQIVND (reference sequence). The CDR3 contains 13 residues. V lost 1 base to trimming and J lost 2 bases, with 6 bases between them. This CDR3 reads CASSIGGAYEQYF. DNA of the CDR3: TGTGCCAGTAGTATAGGGGGGGCCTACGAGCAGTACTTC.

There are a few counts of this clone. The chain couples TRBV30 to TRBJ2-1, with TRBD2 identical over 13 bases. The V gene end was trimmed by 4 bases and the J gene end by 8 bases; junction bases not matched to a gene: 14. This CDR3 has 17 amino acids. Germline V CDR1 and CDR2: GTSNPN, SVGIG (reference sequence). The CDR3 loop reads CAWTRTAGLAGAHEQFF. DNA for the CDR3: TGTGCCTGGACACGGACTGCCGGACTAGCGGGAGCCCATGAGCAGTTCTTC.

The chain employs TRBV7-9 and TRBJ1-1; no clear D. V lost 2 bases and J 3 bases, leaving 13 bases between the germline ends. Germline CDR1 and CDR2: SEHNR and FQNEAQ (reference sequence). The CDR3 is made up of 15 amino acids. CDR3 sequence (DNA): TGTGCCAGCAGCTTATTTCGATTGAGTGACACTGAAGCTTTCTTT. Its translation is CASSLFRLSDTEAFF.

The chain uses TRBV5-1 and TRBJ1-2; the match to TRBD1 covers 8 bases. The V gene end was trimmed by 3 bases and the J gene end by 6 bases; junction bases not matched to a gene: 7. CDR1 is SGHRS, CDR2 YFSETQ, per germline. The CDR3 totals 14 residues. This CDR3 reads CASSWGTGDHGYTF. CDR3 bases: TGCGCCAGCAGCTGGGGGACAGGAGATCATGGCTACACCTTC.